These 19 T cell receptor beta chains came from one sample sequenced in a study of cytomegalovirus exposure and HLA in healthy donors. In the PCR, 60 Vbeta and 13 Jbeta primers were used. Sequencing used immunoSEQ multiplex PCR; TCRdb keeps in-frame clones, though not all of them. The table shows more than 80,000 clones, with under 80% occurring only once. Sequencing was performed on PBMCs. The receptors were sampled from a man aged 18 to 30 in good health and CMV-seropositive.

The V and J genes are TRBV10-2 and TRBJ2-2; maybe TRBD1 (6 bases). V was pared by 3 bases and J by 6 bases, with 14 bases between. The CDR3 is 15 residues long. Germline loops: CDR1 WSHSY, CDR2 SAAADI. CDR3 in DNA: TGCGCCAGCAGTGAACAGGGTATTATCGCCGGGGAGCTGTTTTTT. As protein: CASSEQGIIAGELFF.

The chain recombines TRBV4-1 with TRBJ1-2, with a possible D match to TRBD1 (6 bases). Per the germline V gene, CDR1 is MGHRA and CDR2 is YSYEKL. Trimming removed 2 bases at V and 5 bases at J, with 15 bases between. There are 15 residues in the CDR3. As DNA, the CDR3 is TGCGCCAGCAGCCAACCCATCAGGGGAGTTTATGGCTACACCTTC. Encoded protein: CASSQPIRGVYGYTF.

The V and J genes are TRBV4-1 and TRBJ2-2, with 7 bases lining up with TRBD2. The CDR3 loop spans 15 amino acids. The trim removed 3 bases at V and 4 bases at J, leaving 5 bases unmatched. CDR1 MGHRA and CDR2 YSYEKL come from the germline V gene. The CDR3 loop reads CASSQLAGVTGELFF. Written as DNA, the CDR3 is TGCGCCAGCAGCCAGCTCGCGGGAGTCACCGGGGAGCTGTTTTTT.

This clone has only one observation. For the CDR3, the DNA is TGTGCCAGCAGTTACTGGCGGGACCCCAATGAGCAGTTCTTC. This gives the protein CASSYWRDPNEQFF. The rearrangement uses TRBV6-5 and TRBJ2-1; perhaps TRBD2 as D (6 bases). In germline, CDR1 is MNHEY, CDR2 SVGAGI. The CDR3 sequence is 14 residues long. V was clipped by 1 base and J by 6 bases, with 10 bases between them.

The J gene is TRBJ1-1, the V gene TRBV5-1, with D unclear. The CDR3 runs to 14 residues. Trimming cost V 4 bases and J 4 bases, with 14 bases left between them. Germline V gene sequence: CDR1 SGHRS, CDR2 YFSETQ. The CDR3 sequence is CASSPALLSTEAFF. Written as DNA, the CDR3 is TGCGCCAGCAGCCCTGCGCTGTTATCCACTGAAGCTTTCTTT.

The table lists this clone with a count of one. The V gene is TRBV2, the J gene TRBJ1-1; the D gene is possibly TRBD1 (5 bases). The germline gives CDR1 SNHLY, CDR2 FYNNEI. Between the trimmed V and J ends, which lost 0 bases and 2 bases, there was a span of 13 bases. The CDR3 totals 16 residues. Written as DNA, the CDR3 is TGTGCCAGCAGTGAAGCGCTAAGAACAGGAAACACTGAAGCTTTCTTT. It is translated as CASSEALRTGNTEAFF. The full variable domain, with the rest looked up from reference TRBV2 and TRBJ1-1, is EPEVTQTPSHQVTQMGQEVILRCVPISNHLYFYWYRQILGQKVEFLVSFYNNEISEKSEIFDDQFSVERPDGSNFTLKIRSTKLEDSAMYFCASSEALRTGNTEAFFGQGTRLTVV.

The chain couples TRBV5-4 to TRBJ2-3; 10 bases are shared with TRBD2. There are 18 residues in the CDR3. Germline assignment: CDR1 SGHNT and CDR2 YYREEE (reference sequence). After removal of 5 bases from V and 0 bases from J, the junction contained 12 bases not matched to a gene. The CDR3 protein is CASRDPSGSDSSTDTQYF. CDR3 nucleotide sequence: TGTGCCAGCAGGGATCCTAGCGGGAGTGACTCTAGCACAGATACGCAGTATTTT. Filled out from reference TRBV5-4 and TRBJ2-3, the complete variable domain reads ETGVTQSPTHLIKTRGQQVTLRCSSQSGHNTVSWYQQALGQGPQFIFQYYREEENGRGNFPPRFSGLQFPNYSSELNVNALELDDSALYLCASRDPSGSDSSTDTQYFGPGTRLTVL.

The rearrangement uses TRBV2 and TRBJ2-2, with 7 positions matching TRBD2. CDR1 and CDR2 (germline): SNHLY, FYNNEI. The V segment lost 6 bases and the J segment 6 bases; nucleotides outside the gene matches: 13. The CDR3 totals 16 residues. DNA for the CDR3: TGTGCCAGCAGCCACGGGAGGCGGGAGTTGCCCGGGGAGCTGTTTTTT. Its protein product is CASSHGRRELPGELFF.

This clone occurred a few times. The gene calls are TRBV25-1 and TRBJ1-4, with D possibly matching TRBD1 (6 bases). The CDR3 covers 16 residues. The V gene's germline CDR1 is MGHDK and CDR2 SYGVNS. The germline V and J ends were trimmed by 5 bases and 3 bases, with 16 bases remaining between them. The CDR3: CASSNHRVGANEKLFF. DNA for the CDR3: TGTGCCAGCAGTAACCACAGGGTTGGAGCTAATGAAAAACTGTTTTTT.

J is TRBJ2-1 and V is TRBV19, with TRBD2 matching over 7 bases. This CDR3 region has 12 residues. V gave up 5 bases and J gave up 10 bases; unmatched junction bases: 5. Looked up from germline, CDR1 is LNHDA and CDR2 is SQIVND (reference sequence). For the CDR3, the DNA is TGTGCCAGTAGTTGGCGGGAGTGGGAGCAGTTCTTC. This gives the protein CASSWREWEQFF.

The chain joins TRBV6-5 to TRBJ2-1; D gene ambiguous. V shed 5 bases and J shed 7 bases, with 9 bases lying between them. The CDR3 consists of 12 residues. The germline V gene encodes CDR1 MNHEY and CDR2 SVGAGI. The CDR3 reads CASSRRRNEQFF. The DNA of the CDR3 is TGTGCCAGCAGTCGGAGAAGAAATGAGCAGTTCTTC.

The chain links TRBV4-1 to TRBJ2-7; D is perhaps TRBD2 (6 bases). Germline assignment: CDR1 MGHRA and CDR2 YSYEKL. The CDR3 loop spans 16 amino acids. Trimming took off 2 bases at V and 4 bases at J, with 18 bases between the two ends. CDR3 coding DNA: TGCGCCAGCAGCCAACCTACCGGGACTCTTCCTTACGAGCAGTACTTC. This sequence encodes CASSQPTGTLPYEQYF.

The gene calls are TRBV6-1 and TRBJ1-2, with D possibly being TRBD1 (6 bases). Germline V gene lookup returns CDR1 MNHNS and CDR2 SASEGT. V lost 6 bases, J lost 8 bases, and 16 bases lay in between. The CDR3 covers 13 residues. CDR3 amino acids: CASRVLSGAGYTF. Here the CDR3 DNA reads TGTGCCAGCAGGGTCCTTTCAGGGGCCGGCTACACCTTC.

This rearrangement joins TRBV10-3 to TRBJ2-7; a weak D match, TRBD2 (6 bases). V was pared by 3 bases and J by 1 base, with 13 bases between. Germline loops: CDR1 ENHRY, CDR2 SYGVKD. This CDR3 has 15 amino acids. CDR3 bases: TGTGCCATCAGTGATAAGGCGGGGCGATCCTACGAGCAGTACTTC. This encodes CAISDKAGRSYEQYF.

V gene TRBV29-1 combines with J gene TRBJ2-3; TRBD2 matches at 7 bases. This CDR3 contains 14 residues. Germline V gene data show CDR1 as SQVTM and CDR2 as ANQGSEA. J was trimmed by 2 bases and V by 3 bases; bases with no gene match: 5. The CDR3 spells CSVDRAGVTDTQYF. The CDR3 region has the DNA TGCAGCGTTGACAGGGCGGGAGTCACAGATACGCAGTATTTT.

A single count supports this clone. The genes are TRBV10-3 and TRBJ1-2; perhaps TRBD1 as D (6 bases). CDR3 size: 14 residues. V lost 7 bases, J lost 4 bases, and 16 bases lay in between. Per germline, CDR1 ENHRY and CDR2 SYGVKD. The CDR3 region has the DNA TGTGCCATCAAGGCAGGGGTAAGAGCCTATGGCTACACCTTC. Translation: CAIKAGVRAYGYTF.

V and J are TRBV4-2 and TRBJ1-3, with TRBD1 as a possible D gene (6 bases). CDR1 is LGHNA and CDR2 is YNFKEQ in the germline V gene. V was pared by 1 base and J by 0 bases, with 13 bases between. The CDR3 runs 17 residues. The CDR3 DNA sequence: TGTGCCAGCAGCCAAGCCCAAGGGGGTTACTCTGGAAACACCATATATTTT. It encodes CASSQAQGGYSGNTIYF.

As for this clone: One end of the junction fails to match germline, which may point to a read error. V usage is TRBV7-7 and J usage is TRBJ2-1; 7 nucleotides line up with TRBD2. From germline, CDR1 is SSHAT and CDR2 FNYEAQ (reference sequence). CDR3 length: 20 residues. The CDR3: CASSFSFGDYPYFSYNEQFF. CDR3 DNA sequence: TGTGCTAGCAGCTTTTCATTCGGGGACTATCCCTACTTCTCCTACAATGAGCAGTTCTTC.

The chain uses TRBV2 and TRBJ2-2, with D tentatively TRBD1 (6 bases). The CDR3 extends over 16 amino acids. Trimming took 7 bases from V and 4 from J, leaving 19 bases between them. Germline values: CDR1 SNHLY, CDR2 FYNNEI. CDR3: CASKSEAQGITGELFF. Written as DNA, the CDR3 is TGTGCCAGCAAGAGTGAGGCCCAGGGGATCACCGGGGAGCTGTTTTTT.